This T cell receptor (beta chain) was sequenced in a study of radiotherapy plus CTLA-4 blockade in lung cancer. Study-wide background: Objective responses were observed in around a sixth of patients, and disease control was achieved by approximately 30%. General study findings and limits: Reportedly, early blood T cell clone dynamics best predicted response, with interferon-beta. TCR clones originating in tumors grew in number in blood after radiotherapy plus ipilimumab.

Lung cancer patients with chemo-refractory metastatic non-small-cell disease were given focal radiation plus CTLA-4 blockade with ipilimumab. Germline V CDR1 and CDR2: SGHTA, FQGNSA. The ends were cut back, 2 bases at V and 4 bases at J, with 12 bases in the middle. The CDR3 is 15 residues long. Measured with immunoSEQ multiplex PCR; TCRdb has only the in-frame clones, and not every one. The table records some 60,000 clones, under 80% of them present only once. As to this clone: Its antigen is unknown.

The rearrangement links TRBV7-2 to TRBJ1-5; a weak D match, TRBD1 (5 bases). This TCR came from a human donor with non-small cell lung cancer who had a complete response to radiotherapy plus ipilimumab. The source was peripheral blood, collected from a patient treated with radiotherapy plus ipilimumab. CDR3: CASSLRGLGNQPQHF. The DNA for the CDR3 is TGTGCCAGCAGCTTAAGGGGACTCGGAAATCAGCCCCAGCATTTT.